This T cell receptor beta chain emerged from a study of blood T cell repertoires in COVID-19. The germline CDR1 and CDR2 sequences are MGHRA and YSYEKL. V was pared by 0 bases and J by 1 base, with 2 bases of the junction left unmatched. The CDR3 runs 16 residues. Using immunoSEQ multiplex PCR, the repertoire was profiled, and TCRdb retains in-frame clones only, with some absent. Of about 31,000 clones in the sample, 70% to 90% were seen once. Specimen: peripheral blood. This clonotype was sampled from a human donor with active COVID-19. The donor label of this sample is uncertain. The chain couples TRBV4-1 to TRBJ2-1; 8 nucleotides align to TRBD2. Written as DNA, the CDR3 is TGCGCCAGCAGCCAAGAAAGCGGGGGTTCCTACAATGAGCAGTTCTTC. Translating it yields CASSQESGGSYNEQFF.